Listed here are 20 T cell receptor beta chains from one sample, sequenced in a study of beta chain features in type 1 diabetes. Overall study results and limits: Researchers report that Type 1 diabetes patients had moderately but significantly shorter TCRB CDR3s across all four CD4+ subsets.

Expressed TCRB transcripts were sequenced, since all the RNA that had been isolated was reverse transcribed. This table comes from immunoSEQ multiplex PCR, and its TCRdb copy is limited to in-frame clones, with some not included. The sample records hundreds of thousands of clones, over 11% being singletons. Their specific antigens are unknown. The specimen sequenced was naive CD4+ T cells from blood. The receptors here all came from a young man with type 1 diabetes.

The chain is built from TRBV18 and TRBJ1-1; no definite D call. This CDR3 region has 12 residues. V dropped 4 bases and J dropped 7 bases, with 10 bases sitting between them. CDR1 is KGHSH, CDR2 LQKENI, per germline. This CDR3 reads CASSQDSGEAFF. The DNA for the CDR3 is TGTGCCAGCTCACAAGACTCCGGTGAAGCTTTCTTT.

The J gene is TRBJ2-7, the V gene TRBV29-1, with 7 positions matching TRBD1. V trimming: 6 bases; J trimming: 6 bases; junction bases outside the gene matches: 5. CDR1 and CDR2 from the germline V gene are SQVTM and ANQGSEA. The CDR3 runs 11 residues. CDR3 sequence reads: CSVTGFFEQYF. The CDR3 DNA follows: TGCAGCGTGACAGGGTTCTTCGAGCAGTACTTC.

This clone turned up a few times. The CDR3 region has the DNA TGTGCCAGCAGTTTAGCCCGGTGGGGCCGGGATACGCAGTATTTT. This sequence encodes CASSLARWGRDTQYF. The chain employs TRBV28 and TRBJ2-3; a weak D match, TRBD1 (5 bases). This CDR3 contains 15 residues. Germline V lookup: CDR1 MDHEN, CDR2 SYDVKM. Trimming pared 2 bases from V and 6 bases from J, leaving 15 bases between.

This clone has only a few counts. V is TRBV11-2 and J is TRBJ2-1; TRBD2 matches 9 bases. CDR3 length: 16 residues. In germline, CDR1 is SGHAT, CDR2 FQNNGV. V gave up 5 bases and J gave up 8 bases; unmatched junction bases: 13. CDR3 amino acids: CASSPRGLAYLDEQFF. The DNA for the CDR3 is TGTGCCAGCAGCCCCCGGGGACTAGCATATTTGGATGAGCAGTTCTTC.

Concerning this clone itself: Other DNA sequences in this sample translate to the same CDR3. The CDR3 DNA reads TGTGCCAGCAGCTTGAGAAGCAATCAGCCCCAGCATTTT. As protein: CASSLRSNQPQHF. The V call is TRBV11-2, the J call TRBJ1-5, with D hard to call. In germline, CDR1 is SGHAT, CDR2 FQNNGV. The CDR3 runs 13 residues. Trimming shortened V by 3 bases and J by 1 base, and 4 bases separated the two germline ends.

V and J are TRBV5-4 and TRBJ1-2; D ambiguous. The germline V gene encodes CDR1 SGHNT and CDR2 YYREEE (reference sequence). The CDR3 loop spans 17 amino acids. V lost 4 bases and J lost 4, with 23 bases in between. DNA for the CDR3: TGTGCCAGCAGCCCGGGTTTGGCAGGACGCCACGGCTATGGCTACACCTTC. This codes for CASSPGLAGRHGYGYTF.

The CDR3 bases are TGTGCCAGCAGCTTAGAACGGACCGGGGTCGAGCAGTTCTTC. Protein product: CASSLERTGVEQFF. The chain employs TRBV11-2 and TRBJ2-1; possible D gene TRBD2, 5 bases. V was cut by 0 bases and J by 10 bases, with 13 bases left in between. This CDR3 contains 14 residues. From germline, CDR1 is SGHAT and CDR2 FQNNGV.

There are a few counts of this clone. The V gene is TRBV9, the J gene TRBJ1-2; D gene unclear. Trimming took off 0 bases at V and 7 bases at J, with 7 bases between the two ends. Germline loops: CDR1 SGDLS, CDR2 YYNGEE. The CDR3 extends over 12 amino acids. Here the CDR3 DNA reads TGTGCCAGCAGCGTAGCTCCTGGTGGCTACACCTTC. It specifies CASSVAPGGYTF. Using reference TRBV9 and TRBJ1-2 for the parts outside the CDR3, the full variable domain is DSGVTQTPKHLITATGQRVTLRCSPRSGDLSVYWYQQSLDQGLQFLIQYYNGEERAKGNILERFSAQQFPDLHSELNLSSLELGDSALYFCASSVAPGGYTFGSGTRLTVV.

There are a few counts of this clone. The chain uses TRBV9 and TRBJ2-7; D is undetermined. Trimming cost V 0 bases and J 5 bases, with 12 bases left between them. The V gene's germline CDR1 is SGDLS and CDR2 YYNGEE. The length of the CDR3 is 14 residues. The CDR3 nucleotides read TGTGCCAGCAGCGTAGGCTCGCTCTCGAACGAGCAGTACTTC. Protein product: CASSVGSLSNEQYF. Looking up the rest from reference TRBV9 and TRBJ2-7 gives the full variable domain: DSGVTQTPKHLITATGQRVTLRCSPRSGDLSVYWYQQSLDQGLQFLIQYYNGEERAKGNILERFSAQQFPDLHSELNLSSLELGDSALYFCASSVGSLSNEQYFGPGTRLTVT.

This chain uses TRBV25-1 with TRBJ2-7, with TRBD1 identical over 9 bases. Unmatched junction bases numbered 11, after V lost 5 bases and J lost 6 bases. CDR1 and CDR2 (germline): MGHDK, SYGVNS. The CDR3 has 15 residues. CDR3 DNA sequence: TGTGCCAGCAGTTTATGGACAGGGGCCCCCTTCGAGCAGTACTTC. It translates to CASSLWTGAPFEQYF.

The genes are TRBV7-9 and TRBJ2-5; 9 nucleotides match TRBD2. V trimming: 10 bases; J trimming: 3 bases; junction bases outside the gene matches: 6. Germline V lookup: CDR1 SEHNR, CDR2 FQNEAQ (reference sequence). This CDR3 is 13 amino acids long. The CDR3 sequence: CATHLAGKETQYF. CDR3 coding DNA: TGTGCCACACACCTAGCGGGGAAAGAGACCCAGTACTTC.

This clone turned up a few times. This rearrangement joins TRBV11-1 to TRBJ2-3, with 8 bases lining up with TRBD1. Losses at the gene ends were 2 bases for V and 4 bases for J; bases not matched to a gene: 14. CDR1 and CDR2 (germline): SGHAT, FQDESV (reference sequence). CDR3 length: 18 amino acids. The CDR3 here is CASSLLMLAGGLADTQYF. CDR3 DNA: TGTGCCAGCAGCTTATTAATGCTGGCAGGGGGCTTGGCAGATACGCAGTATTTT.

This clone has only a few counts. This chain joins TRBV25-1 and TRBJ1-2, with D perhaps matching TRBD1 (5 bases). This CDR3 comprises 14 residues. V dropped 5 bases and J dropped 2 bases, with 12 bases sitting between them. Germline lookup yields CDR1 MGHDK and CDR2 SYGVNS. CDR3 in amino acids: CASSPTGGNYGYTF. CDR3 in DNA: TGTGCCAGCAGTCCAACGGGGGGGAACTATGGCTACACCTTC.

The chain uses TRBV7-2 and TRBJ2-1; D not resolved. The germline CDR1 and CDR2 sequences are SGHTA and FQGNSA. The germline V and J ends were trimmed by 2 bases and 8 bases, with 13 bases remaining between them. This CDR3 region has 14 residues. The CDR3 region is CASSLSGLQYEQFF. The DNA for the CDR3 is TGTGCCAGCAGCTTATCGGGCTTGCAGTATGAGCAGTTCTTC.

The rearrangement links TRBV6-5 to TRBJ2-5, with D perhaps TRBD2 (6 bases). Germline loops: CDR1 MNHEY, CDR2 SVGAGI. The length of the CDR3 is 14 residues. V dropped 3 bases and J dropped 5 bases, with 13 bases sitting between them. The CDR3 nucleotides read TGTGCCAGCAGTTATGGGGTCGGAGGGGAGACCCAGTACTTC. Translation gives CASSYGVGGETQYF.

The chain recombines TRBV5-1 with TRBJ2-7; 7 positions agree with TRBD1. V gave up 4 bases and J gave up 4 bases; unmatched junction bases: 8. The germline CDR1 and CDR2 sequences are SGHRS and YFSETQ. The length of the CDR3 is 14 residues. CDR3 region: CASSVAGGVYEQYF. CDR3 DNA: TGCGCCAGCAGCGTAGCAGGGGGAGTATACGAGCAGTACTTC.

Only a few counts were recorded for this clone. V and J are TRBV28 and TRBJ2-7; D call uncertain. V was cut by 7 bases and J by 2 bases, with 15 bases left in between. Germline CDR1 MDHEN, CDR2 SYDVKM. This CDR3 has 14 amino acids. CDR3 sequence (DNA): TGTGCCAGCAATACCCTCGGCCGTACCTACGAGCAGTACTTC. The encoded protein is CASNTLGRTYEQYF.

The rearrangement links TRBV30 to TRBJ2-7, with 11 nucleotides matching TRBD1. This CDR3 contains 14 residues. The germline gives CDR1 GTSNPN, CDR2 SVGIG (reference sequence). With V trimmed by 1 base and J by 7 bases, 6 bases remained unmatched. The CDR3 region has the DNA TGTGCCTGGAGTGCTGGGACAGGGGGGCGAGAGCAGTACTTC. Its translation is CAWSAGTGGREQYF.

This clone showed up just a few times. The gene calls are TRBV5-1 and TRBJ2-5, with 7 bases aligning to TRBD2. This CDR3 has 15 amino acids. Germline-derived CDR1 and CDR2 are SGHRS and YFSETQ. V lost 4 bases and J lost 1; bases outside the gene matches: 7. The DNA of the CDR3 is TGCGCCAGCAGCACACTCCTAGCGGTCCAAGAGACCCAGTACTTC. Protein: CASSTLLAVQETQYF. Looking up the rest from reference TRBV5-1 and TRBJ2-5 gives the full variable domain: KAGVTQTPRYLIKTRGQQVTLSCSPISGHRSVSWYQQTPGQGLQFLFEYFSETQRNKGNFPGRFSGRQFSNSRSEMNVSTLELGDSALYLCASSTLLAVQETQYFGPGTRLLVL.

This clone was recorded a few times. CDR3 sequence reads: CASSSEVREKLFF. CDR3 in DNA: TGTGCCAGCAGCAGTGAGGTCCGTGAAAAACTGTTTTTT. The rearrangement joins TRBV27 to TRBJ1-4, with D uncertain. The CDR3 is 13 residues long. V lost 6 bases to trimming and J lost 7 bases, with 12 bases between them. Looked up from germline, CDR1 is MNHEY and CDR2 is SMNVEV (reference sequence).